These T cell receptor beta chains were read from a single sample in a study of tumor and adjacent non-tumor tissue in lung cancer. TCRdb re-derived calls from the multiplex PCR reads in MiXCR, one entry per CDR3 protein. This sample has some 100,000 distinct CDR3 sequences, with less than 85% found just once. Sequenced input: distant non-tumor lung tissue. These receptors originate from a man aged 55-75 years with small cell lung cancer. The CDR3 runs from the conserved cysteine through the conserved F or W. The D gene is left open where the match is weak. Some rows have no size entry. The others give once, few or many, or a class for an expanded clone.

CDR3nt: TGCAGTGCCAGGGGCGGGCTAAGCAACGAGCAGTACTTC
CDR3aa: CSARGGLSNEQYF
v_gene: TRBV20-1
abundance: many
j_gene: TRBJ2-7
d_gene: NA

CDR3nt: TGTGCCAGCAGCTTATCCCTCGCGGGGTCCTACATTGAGCAGATCTTC
CDR3aa: CASSLSLAGSYIEQIF
v_gene: TRBV7-9
abundance: once
j_gene: TRBJ2-1
d_gene: NA

CDR3nt: TGTGCCAGCAGCTTCGGGCAGGGCAGTGGTCACGAGCAGTACTTC
CDR3aa: CASSFGQGSGHEQYF
v_gene: TRBV11-3
abundance: NA
j_gene: TRBJ2-7
d_gene: NA

CDR3nt: TGTACCAGCAGCCGGGAGAGTAGTACGGCCCGCCATGAGCAGTTCTTC
CDR3aa: CTSSRESSTARHEQFF
v_gene: TRBV11-2
abundance: NA
j_gene: TRBJ2-1
d_gene: NA

CDR3nt: TGCGCCAGCATCATGGGACAGATCGTTTATGAGCAGTTCTTC
CDR3aa: CASIMGQIVYEQFF
v_gene: TRBV23-1
abundance: NA
j_gene: TRBJ2-1
d_gene: TRBD1

CDR3nt: TGTGCCAGCAGCTTGGGGGTGGAAAACACCGGGGAGCTCTCTTTT
CDR3aa: CASSLGVENTGELSF
v_gene: TRBV5-4
abundance: NA
j_gene: TRBJ2-2
d_gene: NA

CDR3nt: TGTGCCATCACTACTAGCGGGACAGGGCGAACCGGGGAGCTGTTTTTT
CDR3aa: CAITTSGTGRTGELFF
v_gene: TRBV6-2/TRBV6-3
abundance: NA
j_gene: TRBJ2-2
d_gene: NA

CDR3nt: TGCGTCAGCAGCCAAGATACGGGGCGAAACAATGAGCAGTTCTTC
CDR3aa: CVSSQDTGRNNEQFF
v_gene: TRBV4-1
abundance: NA
j_gene: TRBJ2-1
d_gene: NA

CDR3nt: TGCGCCAGCAGTTACTCTGGGGGAATGGCTAATGAGCAGTTCTTC
CDR3aa: CASSYSGGMANEQFF
v_gene: TRBV6-5
abundance: NA
j_gene: TRBJ2-1
d_gene: NA

CDR3nt: TGTGCCAGCAGCTTGGAGGGACAGGGGCTCGTGTTCTTC
CDR3aa: CASSLEGQGLVFF
v_gene: TRBV5-5
abundance: NA
j_gene: TRBJ1-2
d_gene: TRBD1

CDR3nt: TGTGCCAGCAGTTCTAGTCGAGGGGACGATGGTGAGCAGTTCTTC
CDR3aa: CASSSSRGDDGEQFF
v_gene: TRBV13
abundance: once
j_gene: TRBJ2-1
d_gene: NA

CDR3nt: TGTGCCTGCAGTTATTTGACTGGCCCCCACGAGCAGTACTTC
CDR3aa: CACSYLTGPHEQYF
v_gene: TRBV6-5
abundance: NA
j_gene: TRBJ2-7
d_gene: NA

CDR3nt: TGCAGTGATAGAGCGGGAGGACCGAACACTGAAGCTTTCTTT
CDR3aa: CSDRAGGPNTEAFF
v_gene: TRBV20-1
abundance: NA
j_gene: TRBJ1-1
d_gene: NA

CDR3nt: TGTGCCAGCACAGCGGACCCTGGGCCAGATACGCAGTATTTT
CDR3aa: CASTADPGPDTQYF
v_gene: TRBV12-3/TRBV12-4
abundance: many
j_gene: TRBJ2-3
d_gene: NA

CDR3nt: TGCGCCAGCAGCCAAGGCCAACAGGGGGACTATGACTACACCTTC
CDR3aa: CASSQGQQGDYDYTF
v_gene: TRBV4-1
abundance: NA
j_gene: TRBJ1-2
d_gene: TRBD1

CDR3nt: TGCGCCAGCAGCTTGGCTTCAGGGGGTGGTAATTCACCCCTCCACTTT
CDR3aa: CASSLASGGGNSPLHF
v_gene: TRBV5-1
abundance: NA
j_gene: TRBJ1-6
d_gene: TRBD1